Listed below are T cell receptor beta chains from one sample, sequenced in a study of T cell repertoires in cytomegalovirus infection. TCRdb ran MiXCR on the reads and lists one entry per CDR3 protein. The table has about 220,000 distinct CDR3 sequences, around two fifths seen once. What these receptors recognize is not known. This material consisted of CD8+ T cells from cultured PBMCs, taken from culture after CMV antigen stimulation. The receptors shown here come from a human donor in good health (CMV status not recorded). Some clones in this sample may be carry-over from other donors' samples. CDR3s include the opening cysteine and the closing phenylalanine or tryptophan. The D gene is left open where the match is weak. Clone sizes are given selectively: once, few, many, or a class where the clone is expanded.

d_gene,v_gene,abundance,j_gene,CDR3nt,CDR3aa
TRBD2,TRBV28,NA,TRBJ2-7,TGTGCCAGCAGTCCCCGACAGGGACTAGCGGACACCTCTGTCGAGCAGTACTTC,CASSPRQGLADTSVEQYF
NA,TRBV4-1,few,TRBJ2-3,TGCGCCAGCAGCCAAGATCCGGGCGGGGGCACAGATACGCAGTATTTT,CASSQDPGGGTDTQYF
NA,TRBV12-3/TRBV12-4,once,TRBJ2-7,TGTGCCAGCACCTATGGGGGGAGGAGTATCCACGAGCAGTACTTC,CASTYGGRSIHEQYF
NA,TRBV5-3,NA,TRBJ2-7,TGTGCCAGCAGCCCCCCCGACAGAGGTTACGAGCAGTACTTC,CASSPPDRGYEQYF
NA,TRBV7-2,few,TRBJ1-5,TGTGCCAGCAGCTCCCCAGGGGAGCATCAGCCCCAGCATTTT,CASSSPGEHQPQHF
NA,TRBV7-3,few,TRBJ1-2,TGTGCCAGCAGCGGGGGTCACCGCTATGGCTACACCTTC,CASSGGHRYGYTF
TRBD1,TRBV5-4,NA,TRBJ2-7,TGTGCCAGCAGCTTGGCGGGACAGGGGGACCACGAGCAGTACTTC,CASSLAGQGDHEQYF
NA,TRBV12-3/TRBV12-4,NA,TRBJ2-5,TGTGCCAGCAGTTTAGGGACGGTCAGCGATACCCAGTACTTC,CASSLGTVSDTQYF
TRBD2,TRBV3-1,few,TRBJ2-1,TGTGCCAGCAGCCAATTCCGACTAGCGGCGATGTCCAGCTCCTACAATGAGCAGTTCTTC,CASSQFRLAAMSSSYNEQFF
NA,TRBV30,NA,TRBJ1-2,TGTGCCTGGAGTCTAGGACACACCTATGGCTACACCTTC,CAWSLGHTYGYTF
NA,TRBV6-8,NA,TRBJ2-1,TGTGCCACTTACGAAACGAATGAGCAGTTCTTC,CATYETNEQFF
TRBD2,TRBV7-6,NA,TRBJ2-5,TGTGCCAGCAGCTCCCGACACGTCCAGAAGCGGGGGTCGGGAGAGACCCAGTACTTC,CASSSRHVQKRGSGETQYF
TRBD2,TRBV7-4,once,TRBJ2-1,TGTGCCAGCAGCCGAATAGGACTAGCGGACAATGAGCAGTTCTTC,CASSRIGLADNEQFF
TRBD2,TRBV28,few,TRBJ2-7,TGTGCCAGCAGTTCCCCTACTAGCGGGAGCGACTACGAGCAGTACTTC,CASSSPTSGSDYEQYF
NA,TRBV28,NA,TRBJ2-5,TGTGCCAGCAGAATTAGGTGGGGGACCGAAGAGACCCAGTACTTC,CASRIRWGTEETQYF
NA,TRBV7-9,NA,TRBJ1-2,TGTGCCAGCGGCTTGGTCCGGACTGACCCCGTCTATGGCTACACCTTC,CASGLVRTDPVYGYTF
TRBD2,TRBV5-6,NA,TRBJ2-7,TGTGCCAGCAGCTTTGGACTAGGAGGCTCCTACGAGCAGTACTTC,CASSFGLGGSYEQYF
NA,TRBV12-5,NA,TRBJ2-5,TGTGCTAGTGGTTTGGGGGACTCCCCCTACCAGTACTTC,CASGLGDSPYQYF
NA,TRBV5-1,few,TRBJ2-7,TGCGCCAGCAGCTTCGCTCAGACCTACGAGCAGTACTTC,CASSFAQTYEQYF
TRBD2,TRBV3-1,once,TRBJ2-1,TGTGCCAGCAGCCAAGATCAGCGGCTAGCGGGGGTCTACAATGAGCAGTTCTTC,CASSQDQRLAGVYNEQFF
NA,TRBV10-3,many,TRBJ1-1,TGTGCCATCAGTGAGAAAAGGGGGGGGCCGGCCCGAATGAACACTGAAGCTTTCTTT,CAISEKRGGPARMNTEAFF
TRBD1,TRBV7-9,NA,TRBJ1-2,TGTGCCAGCAGCCGTTCGGGACAGGGCAATGGCTACACCTTC,CASSRSGQGNGYTF
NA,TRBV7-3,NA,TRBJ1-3,TGTGCCAGCAGCCCGACACCTGGAAACACCATATATTTT,CASSPTPGNTIYF
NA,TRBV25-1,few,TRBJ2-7,TGTGCCAGCAGTGAAAATTCCGGCTATAGTAACTCCTACGAGCAGTACTTC,CASSENSGYSNSYEQYF
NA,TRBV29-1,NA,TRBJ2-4,TGCAGCGTTGAAGGGCCAAGAGACACGGGTCCTTTTACCAAAAACATTCAGTACTTC,CSVEGPRDTGPFTKNIQYF
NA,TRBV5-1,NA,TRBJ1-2,TGCGCCAGCAGCTTGAACCAAGATGGCTACACCTTC,CASSLNQDGYTF
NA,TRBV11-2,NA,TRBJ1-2,TGTGCCAGCAGCTCGACAGAGAACTATGGCTACACCTTC,CASSSTENYGYTF
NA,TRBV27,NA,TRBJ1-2,TGTGCCAGCAGTTATGGCAGACCACTACTCCACTATGGCTACACCTTC,CASSYGRPLLHYGYTF
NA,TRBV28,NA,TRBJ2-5,TGTGCCAGCAGTTTAAGGGTTTCGCGGCAGGGTCGGAGAGAGACCCAGTACTTC,CASSLRVSRQGRRETQYF
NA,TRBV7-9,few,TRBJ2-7,TGTGCCAGCAGCTTAGTCTCTAGCTACGAGCAGTACTTC,CASSLVSSYEQYF
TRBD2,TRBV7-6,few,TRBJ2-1,TGTGCCAGCAGCCCAGCGGGGGGGCTCTACAATGAGCAGTTCTTC,CASSPAGGLYNEQFF
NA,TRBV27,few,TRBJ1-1,TGTGCCAGCAGTCCGACCCGACAGGAAGCTTTCTTT,CASSPTRQEAFF
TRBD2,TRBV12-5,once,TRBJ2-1,TGTGCTAGTGGTTCGGGACTAGCGGATGAGCAGTTCTTC,CASGSGLADEQFF
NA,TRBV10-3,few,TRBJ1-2,TGTGCCATCAGACCTTTCAGGGAGGTCTATGGCTACACCTTC,CAIRPFREVYGYTF
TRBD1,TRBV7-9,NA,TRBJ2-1,TGTGCCAGCAGCTCCGACAGGGCTGGTGAGCAGTTCTTC,CASSSDRAGEQFF
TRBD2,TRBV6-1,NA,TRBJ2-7,TGTGCCAGCAGATTCGGGACTAGCGGGGGCTACGAGCAGTACTTC,CASRFGTSGGYEQYF
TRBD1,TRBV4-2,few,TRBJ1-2,TGTGCCAGCAGCGACCGGGGACAGGGCCTTGGCTACACCTTC,CASSDRGQGLGYTF
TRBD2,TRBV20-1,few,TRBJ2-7,TGCAGTGCTAGGACTAGCGGGAGATACGAGCAGTACTTC,CSARTSGRYEQYF
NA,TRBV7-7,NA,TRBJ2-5,TGTGCCAGCAGCTCTCTGGGGCAGCAAGAGACCCAGTACTTC,CASSSLGQQETQYF
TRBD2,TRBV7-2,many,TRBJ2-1,TGTGCCAGCAGCCCCCTCGGTTGGAGGGAGGGCAGCGATGAGCAGTTCTTC,CASSPLGWREGSDEQFF
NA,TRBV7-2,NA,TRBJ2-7,TGTGCCAGCAGCTTATATCTAGGGCCCTACGAGCAGTACTTC,CASSLYLGPYEQYF
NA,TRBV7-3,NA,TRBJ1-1,TGTGCCAGCAGCTTAACTTCCACCACTGAAGCTTTCTTT,CASSLTSTTEAFF
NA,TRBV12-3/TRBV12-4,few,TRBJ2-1,TGTGCCAGCAGCCCTGACCGCGCTTTTGGGAATGAGCAGTTCTTC,CASSPDRAFGNEQFF
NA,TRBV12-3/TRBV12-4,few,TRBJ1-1,TGTGCCAGCAGTTTGTTCAAGGGCACTGAAGCTTTCTTT,CASSLFKGTEAFF
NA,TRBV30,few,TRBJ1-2,TGTGCCTGGGGGCGGGACCGGATTAACTATGGCTACACCTTC,CAWGRDRINYGYTF
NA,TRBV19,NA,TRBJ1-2,TGTGCCAGCCCGGGGGGGCCGGGGGTCGACGGCTACACCTTC,CASPGGPGVDGYTF
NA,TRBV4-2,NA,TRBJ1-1,TGTGCCAGCAGCCAAGATTCCGCAGGGCAGGGCACTGAAGCTTTCTTT,CASSQDSAGQGTEAFF
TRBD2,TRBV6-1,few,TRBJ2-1,TGTGCCAGCAGTGAAGAGTTCCTAGCGGGGGGGCCACGCGATGAGCAGTTCTTC,CASSEEFLAGGPRDEQFF
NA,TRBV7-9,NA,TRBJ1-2,TGTGCCAGCACCCAAGGCAGTCACAGGGTTGGCTACACCTTC,CASTQGSHRVGYTF
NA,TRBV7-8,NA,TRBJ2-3,TGTGCCAGCAGCTTATCGGTTCAGGGTACAGATACGCAGTATTTT,CASSLSVQGTDTQYF